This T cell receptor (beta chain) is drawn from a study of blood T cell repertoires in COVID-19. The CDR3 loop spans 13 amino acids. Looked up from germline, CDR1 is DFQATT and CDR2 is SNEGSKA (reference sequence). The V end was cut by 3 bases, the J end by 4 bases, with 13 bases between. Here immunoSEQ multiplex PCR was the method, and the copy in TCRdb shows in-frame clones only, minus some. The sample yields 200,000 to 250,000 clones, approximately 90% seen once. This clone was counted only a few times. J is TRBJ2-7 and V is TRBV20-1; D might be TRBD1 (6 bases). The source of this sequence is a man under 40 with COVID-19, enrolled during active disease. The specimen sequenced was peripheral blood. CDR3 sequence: CSASSGVGYEQYF. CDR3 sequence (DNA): TGCAGTGCTAGTTCAGGGGTTGGTTACGAGCAGTACTTC.